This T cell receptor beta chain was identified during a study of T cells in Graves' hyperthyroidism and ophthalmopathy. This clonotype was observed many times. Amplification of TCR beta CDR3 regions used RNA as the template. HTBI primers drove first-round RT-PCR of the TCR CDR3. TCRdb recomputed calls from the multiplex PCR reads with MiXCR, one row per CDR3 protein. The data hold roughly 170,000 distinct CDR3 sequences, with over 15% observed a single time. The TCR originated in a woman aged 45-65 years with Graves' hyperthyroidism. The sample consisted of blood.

This CDR3 reads CASSLIGSISSYNSPLHF. DNA of the CDR3: TGTGCCAGCAGCTTAATCGGCAGCATCAGCTCCTATAATTCACCCCTCCACTTT. The chain uses TRBV7-8 and TRBJ1-6; D gene uncertain. V was trimmed by 2 bases and J by 0 bases, leaving 14 bases between them. From germline, CDR1 is SGHVS and CDR2 FQNEAQ. The CDR3 spans 18 residues.